The next 16 T cell receptor beta chains were all read from a single sample in a study of blood T cell repertoires in COVID-19. Sequenced by immunoSEQ multiplex PCR; TCRdb stores in-frame clones only, minus some. Of about 350,000 clones in the sample, roughly 86% are singletons; the top ten hold less than 6%. The material sequenced was PBMCs or T cells enriched from blood (not recorded which). These receptors all stem from a woman aged 25 to 39 who had recovered from COVID-19.

This chain joins TRBV7-2 and TRBJ2-2, with 7 bases aligning to TRBD1. The germline CDR1 and CDR2 sequences are SGHTA and FQGNSA. The CDR3 is made up of 18 amino acids. The V gene end was trimmed by 0 bases and the J gene end by 0 bases; junction bases not matched to a gene: 7. In nucleotides, the CDR3 is TGTGCCAGCAGCTTAGCTTATACCGGGACAGCGAACACCGGGGAGCTGTTTTTT. It specifies CASSLAYTGTANTGELFF.

The V call is TRBV7-2, the J call TRBJ2-2; D might be TRBD2 (5 bases). The germline V and J ends were trimmed by 1 base and 6 bases, with 6 bases remaining between them. Per germline, CDR1 SGHTA and CDR2 FQGNSA. CDR3 length equals 13 residues. CDR3 nucleotides: TGTGCCAGCAGCTTAGGGAGGCCCGGGGAGCTGTTTTTT. This gives the protein CASSLGRPGELFF.

This clone was counted between two and nine times. V and J are TRBV6-5 and TRBJ1-6, with TRBD1 identical over 7 bases. CDR1 and CDR2 (germline): MNHEY, SVGAGI. Trimming took 11 bases from V and 8 from J; bases not matched to a gene: 6. This CDR3 region has 12 residues. CDR3: CAGGTEYSPLHF. The CDR3 bases are TGTGCCGGCGGGACAGAATATTCACCCCTCCACTTT.

The V gene is TRBV5-1, the J gene TRBJ2-1; 9 positions agree with TRBD2. The V gene end was trimmed by 3 bases and the J gene end by 3 bases; junction bases not matched to a gene: 4. This CDR3 spans 15 amino acids. CDR1 is SGHRS, CDR2 YFSETQ, per germline. Here the CDR3 DNA reads TGCGCCAGCAGCTCCAGCGGGGGGCTCTACAATGAGCAGTTCTTC. Amino acids: CASSSSGGLYNEQFF.

The chain recombines TRBV28 with TRBJ1-2; 8 positions agree with TRBD1. CDR1 MDHEN and CDR2 SYDVKM come from the germline V gene. Germline trimming cut 2 bases from V and 8 bases from J; bases unmatched to any gene: 7. The CDR3 runs to 14 residues. The CDR3 region is CASSLSRGLYGYTF. CDR3 sequence (DNA): TGTGCCAGCAGTTTAAGCAGGGGGCTATACGGCTACACCTTC.

The V call is TRBV2, the J call TRBJ1-5; D possibly corresponds to TRBD1 (5 bases). The CDR3 loop spans 14 amino acids. Germline V gene lookup returns CDR1 SNHLY and CDR2 FYNNEI. Trimming shortened V by 6 bases and J by 1 base, and 10 bases separated the two germline ends. The CDR3 nucleotides are TGTGCCAGCAGACCGGGACTGAGCAATCAGCCCCAGCATTTT. Protein: CASRPGLSNQPQHF.

The chain combines TRBV2 with TRBJ2-3, with unresolved D. Germline CDR1 reads SNHLY; CDR2 reads FYNNEI. This CDR3 spans 12 amino acids. Trimming removed 8 bases from V and 6 bases from J, with 12 bases in between. CDR3 DNA sequence: TGTGCCAGCCTCCGGGTTCGCGATACGCAGTATTTT. Translating it yields CASLRVRDTQYF.

The rearrangement joins TRBV19 to TRBJ1-4, with unresolved D. Germline V gene data show CDR1 as LNHDA and CDR2 as SQIVND (reference sequence). The ends were cut back, 1 base at V and 9 bases at J, with 9 bases in the middle. CDR3 size: 13 residues. This chain's CDR3 is CASSIGAVQKLFF. In DNA, the CDR3 is TGTGCCAGTAGTATAGGGGCAGTGCAAAAACTGTTTTTT.

The chain couples TRBV3-1 (or the pseudogene TRBV3-2) to TRBJ2-5; a weak D match, TRBD2 (5 bases). Trimming cost V 2 bases and J 5 bases, with 12 bases left between them. The germline CDR1 and CDR2 sequences are LGHDT and YNNKEL (reference sequence). The CDR3 is made up of 14 amino acids. CDR3 region: CASSQLAQSETQYF. The DNA of the CDR3 is TGTGCCAGCAGCCAACTAGCCCAGAGTGAGACCCAGTACTTC.

This chain joins TRBV5-1 and TRBJ1-2, with TRBD1 matching over 11 bases. J was trimmed by 4 bases and V by 0 bases; bases with no gene match: 5. The CDR3 runs to 16 residues. Germline loops: CDR1 SGHRS, CDR2 YFSETQ. CDR3 in amino acids: CASSLGGTGGSYGYTF. CDR3 coding DNA: TGCGCCAGCAGCTTGGGAGGGACAGGGGGATCCTATGGCTACACCTTC. The full variable domain, with the rest looked up from reference TRBV5-1 and TRBJ1-2, is KAGVTQTPRYLIKTRGQQVTLSCSPISGHRSVSWYQQTPGQGLQFLFEYFSETQRNKGNFPGRFSGRQFSNSRSEMNVSTLELGDSALYLCASSLGGTGGSYGYTFGSGTRLTVV.

CDR3 protein: CASSQEDRDNSPLHF. CDR3 nucleotide sequence: TGCGCCAGCAGCCAAGAGGACAGGGACAATTCACCCCTCCACTTT. V usage is TRBV4-1 and J usage is TRBJ1-6; TRBD1 aligns across 8 bases. The germline V gene has CDR1 MGHRA and CDR2 YSYEKL. The CDR3 has 15 residues. The trim removed 0 bases at V and 7 bases at J, leaving 2 bases unmatched.

This chain's CDR3 is CSVGGRTRGYNEQFF. The CDR3 nucleotides read TGCAGCGTCGGGGGGAGGACTAGAGGGTACAATGAGCAGTTCTTC. The rearrangement links TRBV29-1 to TRBJ2-1, with TRBD2 identical over 7 bases. Germline V gives CDR1 SQVTM, CDR2 ANQGSEA. Trimming removed 6 bases from V and 4 bases from J; junction bases left unmatched: 12. This CDR3 is built from 15 residues.

V usage is TRBV5-6 and J usage is TRBJ1-6; D remains unclear. This CDR3 is 12 amino acids long. V was trimmed by 1 base and J by 7 bases, leaving 3 bases between them. The germline gives CDR1 SGHDT, CDR2 YYEEEE. The CDR3 loop reads CASSLLNSPLHF. DNA for the CDR3: TGTGCCAGCAGCTTGCTAAATTCACCCCTCCACTTT.

The chain combines TRBV4-1 with TRBJ1-5; D not resolved. CDR3 length: 15 amino acids. Trimming took 0 bases from V and 7 from J, leaving 13 bases between them. Per germline, CDR1 MGHRA and CDR2 YSYEKL. This CDR3 is CASSQETGVGQPQHF. The CDR3 DNA sequence: TGCGCCAGCAGCCAAGAAACCGGGGTCGGACAGCCCCAGCATTTT.

In nucleotides, the CDR3 is TGCAGCGTGGCCGGACGGGGTGAAGCTTTCTTT. Its translation: CSVAGRGEAFF. The rearrangement uses TRBV29-1 and TRBJ1-1; D remains ambiguous. From germline, CDR1 is SQVTM and CDR2 ANQGSEA. The V and J ends lost 6 bases and 7 bases respectively, with 12 bases between them. The CDR3 is made up of 11 amino acids.

The rearrangement joins TRBV7-8 to TRBJ1-5, with unresolved D. The CDR3 is 13 amino acids. CDR1 and CDR2 (germline): SGHVS, FQNEAQ. Trimming stripped 5 bases from V and 7 bases from J, with 12 bases between. The CDR3 bases are TGTGCCAGCAGCATCAACTCGAGGCAGCCCCAGCATTTT. It codes for CASSINSRQPQHF.